A selection of T cell receptor beta chains follows, all from one sample in a study of T-cell memory formation after mild COVID-19. TCRdb itself ran the 5' RACE reads through MiXCR, one entry per CDR3 protein. The sample shows around 250,000 distinct CDR3 sequences, 8.5% to 9.5% of them seen only once. The sample was PBMCs or a T cell subset sorted from them (not recorded which). These receptors were collected from a man aged 18 to 29 who had mild COVID-19 (a few samples of this study predate the infection). Cell type and time point are not known. Each CDR3 is given with its conserved first and last residue. A D gene is named only where the DNA matches it firmly. Expanded clones get a size class; other rows say once, few or many, or leave the size out.

j_call v_call clone_size d_call cdr3_aa cdr3_nt
TRBJ2-7 TRBV19 NA NA CASSQFLDSTYEQYF TGTGCCAGTAGTCAATTCCTGGACAGCACCTACGAGCAGTACTTC
TRBJ2-5 TRBV3-1 NA NA CASSPRRVQETQYF TGTGCCAGCAGCCCAAGACGGGTCCAAGAGACCCAGTACTTC
TRBJ2-1 TRBV5-1 few NA CASSSLGSSDYEQFF TGCGCCAGCAGCTCCTTGGGATCGTCAGACTACGAGCAGTTCTTC
TRBJ1-4 TRBV5-6 NA NA CASSSYGTLLPDNEKLFF TGTGCCAGCAGCAGTTACGGGACCTTACTTCCTGATAATGAAAAACTGTTTTTT
TRBJ1-4 TRBV12-3/TRBV12-4 NA TRBD1 CASRKTGEDEKLFF TGTGCCAGCAGAAAGACAGGGGAGGATGAAAAACTGTTTTTT
TRBJ1-1 TRBV7-3 NA NA CASSLAGDTEAYF TGTGCCAGCAGCTTGGCAGGGGACACTGAAGCTTACTTT
TRBJ2-1 TRBV10-3 many NA CAISGGRYNEQFF TGTGCCATCAGCGGTGGGCGGTACAATGAGCAGTTCTTC
TRBJ2-7 TRBV3-1 NA NA CASSLGMGSITEQYF TGTGCCAGCAGCCTCGGGATGGGGTCTATCACCGAGCAGTACTTC
TRBJ1-1 TRBV4-3 many NA CASSHLGSGDTEAFF TGCGCCAGCAGCCACCTTGGCTCCGGGGACACTGAAGCTTTCTTT
TRBJ2-5 TRBV25-1 NA NA CASSDLKGETQYF TGTGCCAGCAGTGACCTCAAGGGGGAGACCCAGTACTTC
TRBJ2-6 TRBV15 NA NA CATSRVEGANVLTF TGTGCCACCAGCAGGGTAGAAGGGGCCAACGTCCTGACTTTC
TRBJ1-2 TRBV5-5 NA NA CASSLVLGAYGAYGYTF TGTGCCAGCAGCTTGGTCTTAGGAGCTTATGGCGCCTATGGCTACACCTTC
TRBJ2-5 TRBV29-1 many NA CSVDRGGETQYF TGCAGCGTTGATCGAGGGGGAGAGACCCAGTACTTC
TRBJ1-2 TRBV12-3/TRBV12-4 NA NA CASSLLAGDLGYTF TGTGCCAGCAGTTTACTGGCAGGGGATCTAGGCTACACCTTC
TRBJ2-1 TRBV5-1 many NA CASSGAFGGSYNEQFF TGCGCCAGCAGCGGGGCCTTTGGGGGGAGTTACAATGAGCAGTTCTTC
TRBJ2-1 TRBV28 NA NA CASSLPSERAYNEQFF TGTGCCAGCAGTTTACCTTCGGAGCGGGCCTACAATGAGCAGTTCTTC
TRBJ1-2 TRBV4-3 NA NA CASSQGIADYGYTF TGCGCCAGCAGCCAGGGGATTGCGGACTATGGCTACACCTTC